The present T cell receptor (beta chain) was sequenced within a study of blood T cell repertoires in COVID-19. In the authors' workflow: Estimated nucleated cell counts came from reference gene primer amplification. Assay used: immunoSEQ multiplex PCR; TCRdb lists only in-frame clones, some missing. D and trimming come from the DNA, and the V and J calls and clone size come from that table. The sample comprises some 200,000 clones, about 88% of which are singletons, and roughly 2.8% rests with the top ten. Germline V CDR1 and CDR2: SGHTA, FQGNSA. The CDR3 consists of 14 residues. V lost 4 bases to trimming and J lost 5 bases; unmatched junction nucleotides: 3. This study enrolled people aged 18 to 89 from about 24 US geographic areas. Before being deemed recovered, Cohort 3 donors had two negative PCRs, clearance, or symptom resolution.

Sequencing was performed on PBMCs or T cells enriched from blood (not recorded which). The source of this sequence is a woman in her thirties who had recovered from COVID-19. The chain links TRBV7-2 to TRBJ1-5; TRBD1 matches at 9 bases. The CDR3 nucleotides are TGTGCCAGCAGCTCCCGGACAGGGGATCAGCCCCAGCATTTT. It encodes CASSSRTGDQPQHF.